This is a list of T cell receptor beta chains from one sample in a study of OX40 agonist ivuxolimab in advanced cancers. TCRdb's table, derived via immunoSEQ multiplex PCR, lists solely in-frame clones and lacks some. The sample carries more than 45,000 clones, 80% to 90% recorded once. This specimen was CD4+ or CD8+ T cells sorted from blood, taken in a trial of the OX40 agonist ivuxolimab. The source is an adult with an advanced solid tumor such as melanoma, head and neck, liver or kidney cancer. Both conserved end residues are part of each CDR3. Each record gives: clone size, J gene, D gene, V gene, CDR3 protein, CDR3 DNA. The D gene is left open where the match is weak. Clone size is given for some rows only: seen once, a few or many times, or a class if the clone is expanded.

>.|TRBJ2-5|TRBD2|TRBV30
CAWASGSIETQYF
TGTGCCTGGGCCAGCGGGAGTATTGAGACCCAGTACTTC
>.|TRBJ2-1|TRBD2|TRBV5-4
CASSLAGGINEQFF
TGTGCCAGCAGCTTAGCGGGAGGTATCAATGAGCAGTTCTTC
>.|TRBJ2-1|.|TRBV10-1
CASSESGGRANEQFF
TGCGCCAGCAGTGAGTCGGGGGGGCGCGCGAATGAGCAGTTCTTC
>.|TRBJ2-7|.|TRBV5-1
CASSLGTGGREQYF
TGCGCCAGCAGCTTGGGTACCGGGGGCCGCGAGCAGTACTTC
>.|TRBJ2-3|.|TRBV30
CAWMPGISTDTQYF
TGTGCCTGGATGCCAGGGATTAGCACAGATACGCAGTATTTT
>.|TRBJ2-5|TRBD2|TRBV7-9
CASSLGTGGRETQYF
TGTGCCAGCAGCCTAGGGACTGGCGGGAGAGAGACCCAGTACTTC
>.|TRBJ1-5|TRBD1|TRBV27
CASSRDRANQPQHF
TGTGCCAGCAGCCGGGACAGGGCAAATCAGCCCCAGCATTTT
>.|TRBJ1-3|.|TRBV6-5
CASSYSHLSSGNTIYF
TGTGCCAGCAGTTACTCGCATTTGAGCTCTGGAAACACCATATATTTT
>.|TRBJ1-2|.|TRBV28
CASKSGVYGYTF
TGTGCCAGCAAATCAGGGGTCTATGGCTACACCTTC
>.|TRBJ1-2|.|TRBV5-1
CASSFIGTENYGYTF
TGCGCCAGCAGCTTCATTGGGACGGAGAACTATGGCTACACCTTC
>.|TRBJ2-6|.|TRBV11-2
CASSPRYSGANVLTF
TGTGCCAGCAGCCCCCGTTACTCTGGGGCCAACGTCCTGACTTTC
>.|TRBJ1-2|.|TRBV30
CAWSVPPSGYTF
TGTGCCTGGAGTGTACCCCCTTCGGGCTACACCTTC
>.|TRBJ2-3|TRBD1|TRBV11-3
CASSLGTGGPRGDTQYF
TGTGCCAGCAGCTTAGGGACAGGGGGGCCCCGCGGCGATACGCAGTATTTT
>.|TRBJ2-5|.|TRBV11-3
CASSLGSGLRETQYF
TGTGCCAGCAGCTTGGGGTCGGGGTTAAGAGAGACCCAGTACTTC
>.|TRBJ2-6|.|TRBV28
CASLGQGAGANVLTF
TGTGCCAGCCTCGGTCAGGGAGCCGGGGCCAACGTCCTGACTTTC
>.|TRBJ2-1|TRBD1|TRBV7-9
CASYRGPYNEQFF
TGTGCCAGTTACAGGGGTCCCTACAATGAGCAGTTCTTC
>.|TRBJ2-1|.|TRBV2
CASTTQYEQFF
TGTGCCAGCACCACACAATATGAGCAGTTCTTC
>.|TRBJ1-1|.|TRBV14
CASSQIRNTEAFF
TGTGCCAGCAGCCAAATCAGAAACACTGAAGCTTTCTTT
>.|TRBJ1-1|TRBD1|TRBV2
CASSRGQKTEAFF
TGTGCCAGCAGCAGGGGACAGAAAACTGAAGCTTTCTTT
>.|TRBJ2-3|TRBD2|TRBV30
CAWRISGRTQYF
TGTGCCTGGAGGATTAGCGGGAGGACGCAGTATTTT
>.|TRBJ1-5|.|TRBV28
CASKLPGRLLLNQPQHF
TGTGCCAGCAAACTTCCCGGGCGCCTCCTTCTCAATCAGCCCCAGCATTTT
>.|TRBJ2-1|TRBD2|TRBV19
CASSASGRVSEQFF
TGTGCCAGTAGCGCTAGCGGGAGGGTAAGTGAGCAGTTCTTC
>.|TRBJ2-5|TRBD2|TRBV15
CATSVEREGQETQYF
TGTGCCACCAGCGTAGAGAGGGAGGGCCAGGAGACCCAGTACTTC
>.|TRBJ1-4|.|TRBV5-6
CASSPVGGRLGEKLFF
TGTGCCAGCAGCCCAGTCGGGGGGCGTCTTGGAGAAAAACTGTTTTTT
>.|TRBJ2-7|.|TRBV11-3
CASSFGTGLTYEQYF
TGTGCCAGCAGCTTCGGAACAGGTTTGACCTACGAGCAGTACTTC
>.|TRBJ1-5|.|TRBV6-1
CASSQYSNQPQHF
TGTGCCAGCAGCCAGTATAGCAATCAGCCCCAGCATTTT
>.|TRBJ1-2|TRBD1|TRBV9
CASSVGDRGRGYTF
TGTGCCAGCAGCGTAGGAGACAGGGGGCGCGGCTACACCTTC
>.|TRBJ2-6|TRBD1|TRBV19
CASSMRQGALGANVLTF
TGTGCCAGTAGTATGAGACAGGGGGCGCTTGGGGCCAACGTCCTGACTTTC
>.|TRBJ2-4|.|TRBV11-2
CASSRLDGAAKNIQYF
TGTGCCAGCAGCCGCTTAGACGGGGCAGCCAAAAACATTCAGTACTTC
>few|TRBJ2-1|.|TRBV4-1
CASSLDSEQFF
TGCGCCAGCAGCCTTGACTCAGAGCAGTTCTTC
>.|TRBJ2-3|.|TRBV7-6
CASSLRPGGGTDTQYF
TGTGCCAGCAGCTTAAGACCAGGGGGGGGCACAGATACGCAGTATTTT
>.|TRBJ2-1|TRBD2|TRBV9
CASSGGTVAGSRGLRNEQFF
TGTGCCAGCAGCGGTGGGACTGTAGCGGGAAGTCGGGGGTTAAGGAATGAGCAGTTCTTC
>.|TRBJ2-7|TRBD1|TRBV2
CASNRGQGAWEQYF
TGTGCCAGCAACCGAGGGCAGGGGGCGTGGGAGCAGTACTTC
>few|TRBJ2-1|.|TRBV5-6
CASSLGFYSETAEKQFF
TGTGCCAGCAGCTTGGGGTTTTATTCCGAGACGGCCGAAAAGCAGTTCTTC
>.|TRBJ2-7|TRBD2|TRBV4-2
CASSQGGGADSYEQYF
TGTGCCAGCAGCCAAGGGGGGGGAGCGGACTCCTACGAGCAGTACTTC
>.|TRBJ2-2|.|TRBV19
CASSTKAGSNTGELFF
TGTGCCAGTAGTACCAAAGCCGGGTCGAACACCGGGGAGCTGTTTTTT
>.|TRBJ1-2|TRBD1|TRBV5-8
CASSLETGNYGYTF
TGTGCCAGCAGCTTGGAGACAGGGAACTATGGCTACACCTTC
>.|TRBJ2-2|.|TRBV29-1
CSVFSGTTGELFF
TGCAGCGTTTTTAGCGGAACCACCGGGGAGCTGTTTTTT
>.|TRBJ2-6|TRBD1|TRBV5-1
CASSRTGGISGANVLTF
TGCGCCAGCAGCAGGACAGGGGGGATCTCTGGGGCCAACGTCCTGACTTTC
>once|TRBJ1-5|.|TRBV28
CASRSPGRDQPQHF
TGTGCCAGCAGATCCCCGGGGAGGGATCAGCCCCAGCATTTT